Listed below are T cell receptor beta chains from one sample, sequenced in a study of shared T cell receptors in the human thymus. Measured with immunoSEQ multiplex PCR; TCRdb has only the in-frame clones, and not every one. This table has 700,000 or so clones, approximately 83% appearing once. The same data also contributed to another study, on human thymus T cells.

The sequenced material came from thymocytes. These receptors were obtained from a girl in the first two years of life with a congenital heart defect. The conserved cysteine and the conserved F or W are not part of the CDR3 here.

>TRBJ1-1|TRBV5-1
ACRVRDRSAEAF
>TRBJ2-5|TRBV7-9
ASSLAAGGETQY
>TRBJ1-1|TRBV7-9
ASSSQFTEAF
>TRBJ2-2|TRBV6-1
ASNYVTGELF
>TRBJ2-1|TRBV29-1
SVVGGLVNGRGIYNEQF
>TRBJ1-4|TRBV28
ASSPHQMQLF
>TRBJ1-2|TRBV21-1
ASSKWTGGNGYT
>TRBJ2-3|TRBV27
ASSLPQADTQY
>TRBJ1-6|TRBV6-1
ASRRQENSPLH
>TRBJ2-7|TRBV7-2
ASSLVQGASEQY
>TRBJ2-2|TRBV5-1
ASSFAGERLGELF
>TRBJ1-2|TRBV19
ASTTRRREGYT
>TRBJ2-1|TRBV2
AIPYGMGYNEQF
>TRBJ2-5|TRBV7-9
ASRRGHPNVETQY
>TRBJ2-7|TRBV27
ASSLSPRDSPYEQY
>TRBJ1-2|TRBV5-6
ASSLVGAKVGDSNYGYT
>TRBJ2-3|TRBV6-4
ASSDSSRAADTQY
>TRBJ1-6|TRBV5-6
ASSRPSYSPLH
>TRBJ2-7|TRBV19
ASSISAFGTPIPGYEQY
>TRBJ1-1|TRBV25-1
ASSDGRGPTEAF
>TRBJ1-2|TRBV27
ASSFDPSKSSNGYT
>TRBJ2-7|TRBV2
ASSVIMRKIPYEQY